The clone carrying this T cell receptor (beta chain) was recorded a few times. The ends were cut back, 5 bases at V and 0 bases at J, with 10 bases in the middle. The CDR3 is made up of 15 amino acids. Germline assignment: CDR1 SGHAT and CDR2 FQNNGV. The data originate from a study of blood T cells in healthy people across ages. Alongside a J-beta primer mix, a sample-barcoded 5' primer served in a second PCR lasting about 7 to 12 cycles. TCRdb reprocessed the 5' RACE reads with MiXCR, giving one entry per CDR3 protein. Here the sample spans about 1.6 million distinct CDR3 sequences, about 31% being singletons.

This TCR derives from a woman under 40 in good health. The chain recombines TRBV11-2 with TRBJ1-4, with D perhaps TRBD1 (6 bases). Sequencing used blood. CDR3 nucleotide sequence: TGTGCCAGCAGCGCCCAGGGGACAACTAATGAAAAACTGTTTTTT. Protein product: CASSAQGTTNEKLFF.